Listed below are T cell receptor beta chains from one sample, sequenced in a study of blood T cell repertoires in COVID-19. Some clones are missing from TCRdb's copy, which holds only in-frame ones; the method was immunoSEQ multiplex PCR. In the table there are 100,000 to 150,000 clones, 88% of which are singletons. Sequencing used peripheral blood. These receptors originate from a man between 70 and 80 years old with active COVID-19. CDR3s leave out the opening cysteine and the closing phenylalanine or tryptophan.

v_call	j_call	cdr3_aa
TRBV7-6	TRBJ1-1	ASSLGAGNTEAF
TRBV6-5	TRBJ1-1	ASSYGTGTEAF
TRBV5-1	TRBJ2-7	ASSSGGLAGANEQY
TRBV28	TRBJ2-4	ASSLATAGLNIQY
TRBV2	TRBJ2-5	ASSEYNGGRETQY
TRBV7-7	TRBJ2-7	ASSLGQISSYEQY
TRBV2	TRBJ1-1	ASSVGQENTEAF
TRBV24-1	TRBJ1-2	ATSDPDRRGYT
TRBV24-1	TRBJ2-3	ATSDPAGQGGTDTQY
TRBV5-1	TRBJ2-7	ASRPAAGTYEQY
TRBV19	TRBJ1-5	ASSRTLKQPQH
TRBV5-4	TRBJ1-6	ASSLGKGTYNSPLH
TRBV13	TRBJ2-5	ASSSTSGSLKETQY
TRBV18	TRBJ2-5	ASSPQTGETQY
TRBV27	TRBJ1-1	ASSQKQGRTEAF
TRBV6-5	TRBJ2-7	ASRTSGRHEQY
TRBV11-2	TRBJ2-5	ASSSWTGGETQY
TRBV7-9	TRBJ1-4	ASSTGTGIEKLF
TRBV27	TRBJ1-6	ASSSARVGNSPLH
TRBV11-2	TRBJ2-3	ASSLGASGTSTDTQY
TRBV29-1	TRBJ1-3	SVNQGNTIY
TRBV7-3	TRBJ2-3	ASSSPTDSNIGDTQY
TRBV7-2	TRBJ2-2	ASSPGTSGRAGELF
TRBV7-8	TRBJ2-2	ASSFWTGVGELF
TRBV19	TRBJ1-4	ASSLRGTTNEKLF
TRBV5-5	TRBJ1-6	ASSSRVDNSPLH
TRBV6-5	TRBJ2-3	ASGPGDSTDTQY
TRBV11-2	TRBJ2-1	ASSPRGGPYNEQF
TRBV18	TRBJ2-1	ASSPGLAYNEQF
TRBV11-3	TRBJ2-3	ASSLGERSTDTQY
TRBV12-3/TRBV12-4	TRBJ1-2	ASSPNRVGYT
TRBV5-1	TRBJ2-3	ASSPGGLYTDTQY
TRBV11-3	TRBJ2-6	ASSLGTKSGANVLT
TRBV29-1	TRBJ1-2	SVPRGTFGYT
TRBV6-5	TRBJ2-3	ASRETSTGTDTQY
TRBV5-6	TRBJ2-4	ASSPGQGPDIQY
TRBV5-1	TRBJ2-3	ASSHGQASSTDTQY
TRBV15	TRBJ2-2	ATSRDRRTTGELF
TRBV7-3	TRBJ2-6	ASSSRQISGANVLT
TRBV9	TRBJ2-2	ASSVSGLAGEGTGELF
TRBV19	TRBJ1-4	ASQRDRRSNEKLF
TRBV5-1	TRBJ2-7	ASSLVPGGIYEQY